This T cell receptor (beta chain) originates from a study of a mutant IDH1 vaccine in newly diagnosed glioma. Indicated time point: baseline, week 1 (first vaccination visit). Documented treatment: pre-vaccination baseline after standard-of-care therapy. Method: immunoSEQ multiplex PCR; TCRdb's copy keeps in-frame clones and lacks some. The profile shows 55,000 to 70,000 clones, about four fifths of them singletons. Trimming removed 6 bases at V and 1 base at J, with 7 bases between. The CDR3 runs 13 residues. In germline, CDR1 is LNHDA, CDR2 SQIVND (reference sequence). The source material was PBMCs, sampled from a glioma patient treated with radiotherapy, temozolomide or both. V gene TRBV19 combines with J gene TRBJ1-5; D not resolved. This sequence was found in a man in his fifties with glioma. The CDR3 reads CASSVGSNQPQHF. DNA of the CDR3: TGTGCCAGTAGCGTAGGGAGCAATCAGCCCCAGCATTTT.